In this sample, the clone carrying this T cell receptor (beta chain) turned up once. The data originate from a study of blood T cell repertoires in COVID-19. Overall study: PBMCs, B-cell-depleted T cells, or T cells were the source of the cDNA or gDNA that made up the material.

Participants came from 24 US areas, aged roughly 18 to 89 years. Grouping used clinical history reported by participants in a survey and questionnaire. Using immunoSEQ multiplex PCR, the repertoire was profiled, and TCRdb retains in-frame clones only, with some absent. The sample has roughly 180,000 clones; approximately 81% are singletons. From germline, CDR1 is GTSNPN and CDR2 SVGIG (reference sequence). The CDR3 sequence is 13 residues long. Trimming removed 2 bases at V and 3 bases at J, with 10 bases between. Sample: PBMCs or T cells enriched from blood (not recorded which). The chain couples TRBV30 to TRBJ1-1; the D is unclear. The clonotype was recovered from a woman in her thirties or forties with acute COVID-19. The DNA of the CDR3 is TGTGCCTGGAGTCTTACAGTATACACTGAAGCTTTCTTT. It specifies CAWSLTVYTEAFF.